A single sample is the source of the 18 T cell receptor beta chains below, sequenced in a study of response to subunit inactivated influenza vaccine (dated by TCRdb to between 2018 and 2020). The library was built by means of RT-PCR. Sequencing used an Illumina HiSeq 2500. TCRdb reprocessing: public reads trimmed at Q25 with fastp, clones called with MiXCR, in-frame beta chains kept. A single entry per CDR3 protein holds the most common genes and DNA from its merged rows. The sample contains 400,000 to 650,000 distinct CDR3 sequences, 6.5% to 8% of them found a single time. Jointly, the top ten make up about an eighth of the sample. The material was PBMCs from blood, obtained around 25 months after vaccination. The origin of the receptors is a man aged 45 to 75 who received an inactivated influenza vaccine. Donor details come from another sample of the same person, matched by shared clones.

The genes are TRBV25-1 and TRBJ2-1; D not resolved. Germline CDR1 is MGHDK and CDR2 is SYGVNS. Trimming pared 1 base from V and 5 bases from J, leaving 15 bases between. This CDR3 comprises 16 residues. DNA for the CDR3: TGTGCCAGCAGTGAATTGATTGGTCCCCTTCACAATGAGCAGTTCTTC. Translating it yields CASSELIGPLHNEQFF. Using reference TRBV25-1 and TRBJ2-1 for the parts outside the CDR3, the full variable domain is EADIYQTPRYLVIGTGKKITLECSQTMGHDKMYWYQQDPGMELHLIHYSYGVNSTEKGDLSSESTVSRIRTEHFPLTLESARPSHTSQYLCASSELIGPLHNEQFFGPGTRLTVL.

This clonotype appeared a few times. The CDR3 reads CASSRGTQNTEAFF. The CDR3 DNA sequence: TGCGCCAGCAGCAGAGGGACACAGAACACTGAAGCTTTCTTT. This chain uses TRBV5-1 with TRBJ1-1; a possible D gene is TRBD1 (6 bases). Trimming took off 4 bases at V and 1 base at J, with 11 bases between the two ends. The CDR3 consists of 14 residues. Germline CDR1 and CDR2: SGHRS and YFSETQ.

The gene calls are TRBV27 and TRBJ2-3; D is undetermined. Germline CDR1 reads MNHEY; CDR2 reads SMNVEV (reference sequence). The CDR3 consists of 14 residues. The V end lost 5 bases, the J end lost 0 bases, and 9 bases lay between the germline ends. The CDR3 protein is CASSPAYSTDTQYF. The CDR3 bases are TGTGCCAGCAGTCCTGCATATAGCACAGATACGCAGTATTTT.

V gene TRBV7-9 combines with J gene TRBJ1-2; no clear D gene. The V end lost 5 bases, the J end lost 6 bases, and 13 bases lay between the germline ends. The CDR3 is 13 amino acids. Germline lookup yields CDR1 SEHNR and CDR2 FQNEAQ (reference sequence). CDR3 DNA: TGTGCCAGCAGCACCGGGAGGGCTAATGGCTACACCTTC. Translating it yields CASSTGRANGYTF.

The sample holds a few counts of this clonotype. The rearrangement links TRBV4-3 to TRBJ1-2; possible D gene TRBD1, 5 bases. The CDR3 runs to 16 residues. Deletions cut 0 bases from V and 8 bases from J, with 19 bases between. In germline, CDR1 is LGHNA, CDR2 YSLEER. CDR3 nucleotides: TGCGCCAGCAGCCAAGATCTGTTTGGGACGACGGGCGGCTACACCTTC. Translated: CASSQDLFGTTGGYTF.

This clonotype has ten or more counts. V gene TRBV28 combines with J gene TRBJ1-3; D remains unclear. V lost 2 bases and J lost 0, with 11 bases in between. Germline V gives CDR1 MDHEN, CDR2 SYDVKM. CDR3 size: 16 residues. The CDR3 sequence is CASSLQARLSGNTIYF. In DNA, the CDR3 is TGTGCCAGCAGTTTACAGGCTCGACTCTCTGGAAACACCATATATTTT.

CDR3 amino acids: CASSSRRTAWNGNTIYF. CDR3 sequence (DNA): TGTGCCAGCAGTTCTCGCCGGACAGCTTGGAATGGAAACACCATATATTTT. The chain is built from TRBV28 and TRBJ1-3; TRBD1 is a possible D gene (6 bases). V was pared by 4 bases and J by 3 bases, with 19 bases between. The V gene's germline CDR1 is MDHEN and CDR2 SYDVKM. The CDR3 consists of 17 residues.

This clonotype has just a few counts. This rearrangement joins TRBV30 to TRBJ2-7, with D tentatively TRBD1 (6 bases). CDR3 length equals 14 residues. Between the trimmed V and J ends, which lost 3 bases and 6 bases, there was a span of 18 bases. CDR1 GTSNPN and CDR2 SVGIG come from the germline V gene (reference sequence). CDR3 in DNA: TGTGCCTGGAGGGCCGGGACAATGATGGGCGAGCAGTACTTC. Protein: CAWRAGTMMGEQYF.

The table lists this clonotype with many counts. The J gene is TRBJ2-2, the V gene TRBV7-7, with D unresolved. Deletions cut 0 bases from V and 7 bases from J, with 6 bases between. This CDR3 has 13 amino acids. CDR1 is SSHAT, CDR2 FNYEAQ, per germline (reference sequence). DNA of the CDR3: TGTGCCAGCAGCTTAGCGGGCGACGGGGAGCTGTTTTTT. Translated, it gives CASSLAGDGELFF.

This clonotype was seen ten or more times. The CDR3 DNA reads as TGTGCCAGCAGTACGGGACAGGGAGAAGCTTTCTTT. Amino acid sequence: CASSTGQGEAFF. This chain connects TRBV6-1 to TRBJ1-1; 9 positions agree with TRBD1. In germline, CDR1 is MNHNS, CDR2 SASEGT. J gave up 8 bases and V 5 bases, and 3 bases lay outside the gene matches. The CDR3 runs to 12 residues.

This clonotype was recorded many times. The chain combines TRBV20-1 with TRBJ1-5; D remains ambiguous. This CDR3 is 15 amino acids long. The germline V gene encodes CDR1 DFQATT and CDR2 SNEGSKA (reference sequence). V gave up 3 bases and J gave up 1 base, with 13 bases separating them. The CDR3 DNA is TGCAGTGCTAGCGTGGCCCAGGTCAGCAATCAGCCCCAGCATTTT. Its protein is CSASVAQVSNQPQHF.

This clonotype came up a few times. The chain is built from TRBV6-6 and TRBJ2-3; no firm D call. CDR1 MNHNY and CDR2 SVGAGI come from the germline V gene (reference sequence). The CDR3 runs 13 residues. The V and J ends lost 8 bases and 6 bases respectively, with 15 bases between them. CDR3: CASGPHLRDTQYF. The CDR3 DNA reads as TGTGCCAGCGGACCCCACTTGAGGGATACGCAGTATTTT.

This clonotype was picked up a small number of times. The chain combines TRBV27 with TRBJ1-2; no clear D. CDR3 length equals 19 residues. The ends were cut back, 2 bases at V and 5 bases at J, with 27 bases in the middle. Germline CDR1 MNHEY, CDR2 SMNVEV (reference sequence). DNA of the CDR3: TGTGCCAGCAGTTTAGTCGGTTCGTCAGGACCTCAAACTCGGTATGGCTACACCTTC. Amino acid sequence: CASSLVGSSGPQTRYGYTF.

In its sample, this clonotype was seen a few times. The chain joins TRBV6-1 to TRBJ1-5; D is unclear. Per the germline V gene, CDR1 is MNHNS and CDR2 is SASEGT. The CDR3 length is 13 residues. V was clipped by 6 bases and J by 7 bases, with 13 bases between them. In DNA, the CDR3 is TGTGCCAGCAGCCTGACAACGGGACAGCCCCAGCATTTT. Translated, it gives CASSLTTGQPQHF.

Many counts were recorded for this clonotype. The chain links TRBV5-1 to TRBJ2-5; 7 nucleotides agree with TRBD1. After removal of 0 bases from V and 2 bases from J, the junction contained 7 bases not matched to a gene. The germline CDR1 and CDR2 sequences are SGHRS and YFSETQ. The CDR3 extends over 16 amino acids. The CDR3 DNA follows: TGCGCCAGCAGCTTGGCCAACAGGGGAAGTCAAGAGACCCAGTACTTC. Translation gives CASSLANRGSQETQYF.

In DNA form, the CDR3 reads TGCGCCAGCAGCCCTGACTCCCAGCCGAACACCGGGGAGCTGTTTTTT. This encodes CASSPDSQPNTGELFF. The chain combines TRBV4-3 with TRBJ2-2; no firm D call. The CDR3 is 16 residues long. V was pared by 4 bases and J by 0 bases, with 12 bases between. Germline assignment: CDR1 LGHNA and CDR2 YSLEER.

This clonotype was seen ten or more times. The rearrangement uses TRBV4-2 and TRBJ2-7, with D possibly matching TRBD2 (7 bases). Trimming pared 0 bases from V and 3 bases from J, leaving 12 bases between. Germline V gene lookup returns CDR1 LGHNA and CDR2 YNFKEQ. The length of the CDR3 is 15 residues. The CDR3 loop reads CASSQEGGQGYEQYF. DNA of the CDR3: TGTGCCAGCAGCCAAGAGGGGGGGCAGGGCTACGAGCAGTACTTC.

The chain couples TRBV20-1 to TRBJ2-7; D gene unclear. Germline CDR1 and CDR2: DFQATT and SNEGSKA (reference sequence). Trimming removed 0 bases from V and 2 bases from J, with 8 bases in between. The CDR3 is made up of 13 amino acids. This chain's CDR3 is CSARDSFTYEQYF. CDR3 in DNA: TGCAGTGCTAGAGACTCATTCACCTACGAGCAGTACTTC.